This TCR beta chain was captured in a study of shared clonotypes between healthy human individuals. Study background: With ages of 18 to 49, the donors were a couple of women and three men.

This clone was seen ten or more times. Antigen unknown. The deep-level immunoSEQ assay was used. Sequencing used immunoSEQ multiplex PCR; TCRdb keeps in-frame clones, though not all of them. The sample shows fewer than 600,000 clones, roughly 78% of them seen only once. Points from the study as a whole: Only blood underwent sampling, and tissue repertoires likely differ. Donor scarcity curtailed the genetic and exposure-history diversity represented herein.

This clonotype was obtained from a woman aged 40 to 50 in good health. Some clones in this sample may be carry-over from other donors' samples. The sample taken for sequencing was PBMCs.

The CDR3 coding sequence is TGTGCCTGGTCCGCCGGTCCGCCCAATGAGCAGTTCTTC. Translation gives CAWSAGPPNEQFF. The chain is built from TRBV30 and TRBJ2-1, with D hard to call. V was pared by 5 bases and J by 6 bases, with 14 bases between. The CDR3 runs to 13 residues. The germline V gene has CDR1 GTSNPN and CDR2 SVGIG (reference sequence).